A selection of T cell receptor beta chains follows, all from one sample in a study of T cell responses to AZD1222 COVID-19 vaccine. Here immunoSEQ multiplex PCR was the method, and the copy in TCRdb shows in-frame clones only, minus some. The sample holds more than 110,000 clones. The material sequenced was peripheral blood. Receptor source: an adult in good health. CDR3s include the opening cysteine and the closing phenylalanine or tryptophan. The D gene is left open where the match is weak.

d_call: NA
v_call: TRBV5-1
j_call: TRBJ1-1
cdr3_nt: TGCGCCAGCAGTCCGGACACGTTGAACACTGAAGCTTTCTTT
cdr3_aa: CASSPDTLNTEAFF

d_call: NA
v_call: TRBV12-3/TRBV12-4
j_call: TRBJ1-4
cdr3_nt: TGTGCCAGCAAGTCCGGGTATGAAAAACTGTTTTTT
cdr3_aa: CASKSGYEKLFF

d_call: TRBD1
v_call: TRBV19
j_call: TRBJ2-7
cdr3_nt: TGTGCCAGTAGTATGGGCGGACAGGGGAGGCACGAGCAGTACTTC
cdr3_aa: CASSMGGQGRHEQYF

d_call: NA
v_call: TRBV2
j_call: TRBJ1-5
cdr3_nt: TGTGCCAGCAGCGTGGGGGAGCCCCAGCATTTT
cdr3_aa: CASSVGEPQHF

d_call: NA
v_call: TRBV19
j_call: TRBJ1-6
cdr3_nt: TGTGCCAGTAGTCGGACAGAGCACTATAATTCACCCCTCCACTTT
cdr3_aa: CASSRTEHYNSPLHF

d_call: NA
v_call: TRBV5-6
j_call: TRBJ1-2
cdr3_nt: TGTGCCAGCAGCTTGGATGTTGAGGCCAAGGGGTATGGCTACACCTTC
cdr3_aa: CASSLDVEAKGYGYTF

d_call: NA
v_call: TRBV25-1
j_call: TRBJ1-3
cdr3_nt: TGTGCCAGCAGTGATGGGTCGGGTTCCTACACCATATATTTT
cdr3_aa: CASSDGSGSYTIYF

d_call: TRBD2
v_call: TRBV11-3
j_call: TRBJ2-1
cdr3_nt: TGTGCCAGCAGCTTAGGAGCGAGCGGGGCCAACAATGAGCAGTTCTTC
cdr3_aa: CASSLGASGANNEQFF

d_call: TRBD1
v_call: TRBV6-5
j_call: TRBJ1-6
cdr3_nt: TGTGCCAGCAGTCCAGGGGGCAGGGATTCACCCCTCCACTTT
cdr3_aa: CASSPGGRDSPLHF

d_call: NA
v_call: TRBV18
j_call: TRBJ1-1
cdr3_nt: TGTGCCAGCTCACCAATGGCGAACACTGAAGCTTTCTTT
cdr3_aa: CASSPMANTEAFF

d_call: TRBD1
v_call: TRBV24-1
j_call: TRBJ1-5
cdr3_nt: TGTGCCACCAGTGACCCGGACAGGGAAGGTCAGCCCCAGCATTTT
cdr3_aa: CATSDPDREGQPQHF

d_call: NA
v_call: TRBV20-1
j_call: TRBJ2-5
cdr3_nt: TGCAGTGCTAGCCCGGGGGAGACCCAGTACTTC
cdr3_aa: CSASPGETQYF

d_call: NA
v_call: TRBV9
j_call: TRBJ1-2
cdr3_nt: TGTGCCAGCAGCGTAGGGGCAGCAGTGAAGTCGCCGGGGGGCTATGGCTACACCTTC
cdr3_aa: CASSVGAAVKSPGGYGYTF

d_call: NA
v_call: TRBV28
j_call: TRBJ1-5
cdr3_nt: TGTGCCAGCAGTTTATATGTCGGCGAAAAGAATCAGCCCCAGCATTTT
cdr3_aa: CASSLYVGEKNQPQHF

d_call: TRBD1
v_call: TRBV5-1
j_call: TRBJ2-7
cdr3_nt: TGCGCCAGCAGTCCGGGACAGGGCGCCTACGAGCAGTACTTC
cdr3_aa: CASSPGQGAYEQYF

d_call: TRBD1
v_call: TRBV28
j_call: TRBJ2-6
cdr3_nt: TGTGCCAGCAGTTCAACAGGGGGCGCTGGGGCCAACGTCCTGACTTTC
cdr3_aa: CASSSTGGAGANVLTF

d_call: NA
v_call: TRBV5-5
j_call: TRBJ1-6
cdr3_nt: TGTGCCAGCAGCCCACCAACAGGATCCCTCAATTCACCCCTCCACTTT
cdr3_aa: CASSPPTGSLNSPLHF

d_call: NA
v_call: TRBV3-1/TRBV3-2
j_call: TRBJ1-5
cdr3_nt: TGTGCCAGCAGCCAAGGTGTAGTGGCGGGGCAGCCCCAGCATTTT
cdr3_aa: CASSQGVVAGQPQHF

d_call: TRBD2
v_call: TRBV9
j_call: TRBJ2-3
cdr3_nt: TGTGCCAGCAGCTTTAGCGGGACAGATACGCAGTATTTT
cdr3_aa: CASSFSGTDTQYF

d_call: NA
v_call: TRBV7-3
j_call: TRBJ2-2
cdr3_nt: TGTGCCAGCAGCTTAAGTCCTATAAACACCGGGGAGCTGTTTTTT
cdr3_aa: CASSLSPINTGELFF

d_call: TRBD1
v_call: TRBV7-9
j_call: TRBJ1-2
cdr3_nt: TGTGCCAGCAGCCCCTCCGGACAGGGACCTAACTATGGCTACACCTTC
cdr3_aa: CASSPSGQGPNYGYTF

d_call: NA
v_call: TRBV6-5
j_call: TRBJ1-4
cdr3_nt: TGTGCCAGCAGTTACGTCAAGGGGGAAAAACTGTTTTTT
cdr3_aa: CASSYVKGEKLFF

d_call: NA
v_call: TRBV6-6
j_call: TRBJ2-2
cdr3_nt: TGTGCCAGCAGTCAACGCGGCCAGGGCGCGAACACCGGGGAGCTGTTTTTT
cdr3_aa: CASSQRGQGANTGELFF

d_call: NA
v_call: TRBV7-6
j_call: TRBJ2-2
cdr3_nt: TGTGCCAGCAGCTTAGTCATCAGGGGCACCGGGGAGCTGTTTTTT
cdr3_aa: CASSLVIRGTGELFF

d_call: NA
v_call: TRBV28
j_call: TRBJ1-1
cdr3_nt: TGTGCCAGCAGTTTGGGACATTCGGAAGCTTTCTTT
cdr3_aa: CASSLGHSEAFF

d_call: NA
v_call: TRBV29-1
j_call: TRBJ1-3
cdr3_nt: TGCAGCTTTGGGAGTGGAAACACCATATATTTT
cdr3_aa: CSFGSGNTIYF

d_call: NA
v_call: TRBV15
j_call: TRBJ1-3
cdr3_nt: TGTGCCACCAGCAGAGAGGCAGGGGAGATTTCTGGAAACACCATATATTTT
cdr3_aa: CATSREAGEISGNTIYF

d_call: NA
v_call: TRBV7-9
j_call: TRBJ1-2
cdr3_nt: TGTGCCAGCAGCTTAGGAAGGGTGGATGGCTACACCTTC
cdr3_aa: CASSLGRVDGYTF

d_call: NA
v_call: TRBV2
j_call: TRBJ1-5
cdr3_nt: TGTGCCAGCAATCAGGGCAATCAGCCCCAGCATTTT
cdr3_aa: CASNQGNQPQHF

d_call: NA
v_call: TRBV4-1
j_call: TRBJ2-7
cdr3_nt: TGCGCCAGCAGCCGAGCGTTGGGGGGGCTGGACGAGCAGTACTTC
cdr3_aa: CASSRALGGLDEQYF

d_call: NA
v_call: TRBV24-1
j_call: TRBJ1-2
cdr3_nt: TGTGCCACACAGGGTGAATATGGCTACACCTTC
cdr3_aa: CATQGEYGYTF

d_call: NA
v_call: TRBV27
j_call: TRBJ1-2
cdr3_nt: TGTGCCAGCAGTTTACCGGGCATGAGGGGCTACACCTTC
cdr3_aa: CASSLPGMRGYTF

d_call: NA
v_call: TRBV6-5
j_call: TRBJ1-5
cdr3_nt: TGTGCCAGCAGAAGGAGGGATAGCAATCAGCCCCAGCATTTT
cdr3_aa: CASRRRDSNQPQHF

d_call: NA
v_call: TRBV7-9
j_call: TRBJ2-5
cdr3_nt: TGTGCCAGCAGCTTGGGCAGGGGAAGAGGAGAGACCCAGTACTTC
cdr3_aa: CASSLGRGRGETQYF

d_call: NA
v_call: TRBV11-3
j_call: TRBJ1-6
cdr3_nt: TGTGCCAGCGCCCCCGACAGTAATTCACCCCTCCACTTT
cdr3_aa: CASAPDSNSPLHF

d_call: NA
v_call: TRBV6-5
j_call: TRBJ1-2
cdr3_nt: TGTGCCACCAAACGGGGACGCAGCGCTAACTATGGCTACACCTTC
cdr3_aa: CATKRGRSANYGYTF

d_call: TRBD2
v_call: TRBV6-5
j_call: TRBJ2-7
cdr3_nt: TGTGCCAGCAGTTACTCGGCGAGCGGGGTGTCCTACGAGCAGTACTTC
cdr3_aa: CASSYSASGVSYEQYF

d_call: NA
v_call: TRBV20-1
j_call: TRBJ1-1
cdr3_nt: TGCAGTGCTAGTCGCATGATCCCGGGCACTGAAGCTTTCTTT
cdr3_aa: CSASRMIPGTEAFF

d_call: TRBD2
v_call: TRBV30
j_call: TRBJ2-7
cdr3_nt: TGTGCCTTAAACGGGCGGGGGGCCTACGAGCAGTACTTC
cdr3_aa: CALNGRGAYEQYF

d_call: TRBD2
v_call: TRBV4-1
j_call: TRBJ2-7
cdr3_nt: TGCGCCAGCAGCCAAGTTTTCAGCGGGGGCAACGAGCAGTACTTC
cdr3_aa: CASSQVFSGGNEQYF

d_call: NA
v_call: TRBV28
j_call: TRBJ2-2
cdr3_nt: TGTGCCAGCAGTTTATTGACGGTCCTGAACACCGGGGAGCTGTTTTTT
cdr3_aa: CASSLLTVLNTGELFF